This passage covers 17 T cell receptor beta chains from one sample sequenced in a study of blood T cells in healthy people across ages. PCR was performed a second time for roughly 7 to 12 cycles using a sample-barcoded 5' primer and a J-beta primer mix. TCRdb fed the 5' RACE reads into MiXCR, producing one record per CDR3 protein. This sample has 550,000 to 650,000 distinct CDR3 sequences, with roughly 31% found just once. The material sequenced was blood. Receptor source: an elderly woman in good health.

The sample holds many counts of this clonotype. The genes are TRBV5-1 and TRBJ2-7; 11 bases align to TRBD2. The V gene's germline CDR1 is SGHRS and CDR2 YFSETQ. This CDR3 contains 17 residues. V shed 1 base and J 2 bases; nucleotides not matched to a gene: 8. CDR3 sequence: CASSLTSSGGPPYEQYF. CDR3 sequence (DNA): TGCGCCAGCAGCTTGACCTCTAGCGGGGGGCCTCCCTACGAGCAGTACTTC.

The chain carries TRBV29-1 and TRBJ1-2; the D gene is possibly TRBD1 (5 bases). This CDR3 spans 13 amino acids. Trimming removed 5 bases at V and 7 bases at J, with 17 bases between. Germline loops: CDR1 SQVTM, CDR2 ANQGSEA. The CDR3 nucleotides read TGCAGCGTTTCCCTTGGGGGTCCGGGTGGCTACACCTTC. Protein sequence: CSVSLGGPGGYTF.

This clonotype was counted at least ten times. This may be a read error, as it is one base from a much larger clone. This rearrangement joins TRBV5-1 to TRBJ2-1; D is ambiguous. V lost 3 bases, J lost 5 bases, and 12 bases lay in between. CDR3 length equals 14 residues. In germline, CDR1 is SGHRS, CDR2 YFSETQ. Written as DNA, the CDR3 is TGCGCCAGCAGCTGGGTCGGCTCAAACAATGAGCAGTTCTTC. It yields the protein CASSWVGSNNEQFF.

This clonotype came up a few times. A clone one base away is much larger, so this may be a read error. The chain has TRBV15 and TRBJ1-2; 7 positions agree with TRBD1. The V and J ends lost 5 bases and 3 bases, in that order; junction bases with no gene match: 3. The CDR3 length is 13 residues. CDR1 is LNHNV and CDR2 is YYDKDF in the germline V gene (reference sequence). The CDR3 here is CATSGGTDYGYTF. DNA for the CDR3: TGTGCCACCAGCGGGGGGACAGACTATGGCTACACCTTC.

V is TRBV6-1 and J is TRBJ2-2, with a tentative D call TRBD1 (5 bases). Trimming shortened V by 6 bases and J by 1 base, and 9 bases separated the two germline ends. From germline, CDR1 is MNHNS and CDR2 SASEGT. The CDR3 contains 14 residues. Here the CDR3 DNA reads TGTGCCAGCAGGGCACAGGTGAACACCGGGGAGCTGTTTTTT. Amino acid sequence: CASRAQVNTGELFF.

For this clonotype: Given a much more abundant clone one base away, this may be a read error. J is TRBJ2-4 and V is TRBV3-1; the D call may be TRBD1 or TRBD2 (6 bases each). Judging by the DNA end, TRBJ2-7 fits better; the J call may be wrong. The germline V gene has CDR1 LGHDT and CDR2 YNNKEL (reference sequence). This CDR3 region has 15 residues. The CDR3 is CASSQGFGGACEQYF. The DNA of the CDR3 is TGTGCCAGTAGCCAAGGGTTCGGGGGCGCCTGCGAGCAGTACTTC.

J is TRBJ2-1 and V is TRBV10-2; 9 bases are shared with TRBD2. This CDR3 is 15 amino acids long. After removal of 4 bases from V and 13 bases from J, the junction contained 14 bases not matched to a gene. Per the germline V gene, CDR1 is WSHSY and CDR2 is SAAADI. The CDR3 sequence: CASSGRGGARGTQFF. The CDR3, as DNA: TGCGCCAGCAGTGGGCGCGGGGGGGCCCGGGGGACCCAGTTCTTC.

V is TRBV5-1 and J is TRBJ2-1; 13 bases are a match to TRBD2. CDR1 and CDR2 from the germline V gene are SGHRS and YFSETQ. CDR3 length equals 15 residues. Trimming cost V 4 bases and J 8 bases; bases outside gene matches: 6. Written as DNA, the CDR3 is TGCGCCAGCAGCAGGACTAGCGGGGGATATCATGAGCAGTTCTTC. Its protein product is CASSRTSGGYHEQFF.

The chain carries TRBV28 and TRBJ2-1; D is unclear. The germline V gene has CDR1 MDHEN and CDR2 SYDVKM. The CDR3 is 12 amino acids. V was pared by 2 bases and J by 9 bases, with 8 bases between. The CDR3 DNA is TGTGCCAGCAGTTTACAGTTTGGTGAGCAGTTCTTC. Translating it yields CASSLQFGEQFF.

There are many counts of this clonotype. The V and J genes are TRBV7-2 and TRBJ2-5; 11 bases line up with TRBD2. The J segment lost 2 bases and the V segment lost 0 bases, leaving 2 bases of the junction unmatched. Germline V gene lookup returns CDR1 SGHTA and CDR2 FQGNSA. The CDR3 is 16 residues long. The CDR3 bases are TGTGCCAGCAGCTTAGCACTAGCGGGGGCACAAGAGACCCAGTACTTC. Residues: CASSLALAGAQETQYF.

This clonotype showed up many times. This may arise from a read error, as a much more abundant clone is one base away. This sequence joins TRBV6-5 and TRBJ2-5; unclear D gene. From germline, CDR1 is MNHEY and CDR2 SVGAGI. V lost 6 bases to trimming and J lost 11 bases, with 16 bases between them. The CDR3 runs 12 residues. The CDR3 DNA sequence: TGTGCCAGCAGCGGGCCCTCAAATGAGCAGTACTTC. Its protein product is CASSGPSNEQYF.

This chain joins TRBV20-1 and TRBJ2-3; D might be TRBD1 or TRBD2, each matching 5 bases. CDR1 is DFQATT and CDR2 is SNEGSKA in the germline V gene (reference sequence). The CDR3 consists of 15 residues. V was pared by 0 bases and J by 5 bases, with 15 bases between. CDR3 nucleotides: TGCAGTGCTAGAGATTTAGCAGGGCGGGTAGATACGCAGTATTTT. It yields the protein CSARDLAGRVDTQYF.

J is TRBJ2-2 and V is TRBV4-2; 10 nucleotides align to TRBD2. V trimming: 5 bases; J trimming: 4 bases; junction bases outside the gene matches: 4. Germline V gene lookup returns CDR1 LGHNA and CDR2 YNFKEQ. This CDR3 has 15 amino acids. The CDR3 is CASSYRLAGTGELFF. CDR3 in DNA: TGTGCCAGCAGCTACCGACTAGCGGGCACCGGGGAGCTGTTTTTT.

In this sample, this clonotype turned up a few times. The rearrangement links TRBV2 to TRBJ1-5, with D unresolved. Per germline, CDR1 SNHLY and CDR2 FYNNEI. Deletions cut 7 bases from V and 0 bases from J, with 7 bases between. This CDR3 has 13 amino acids. CDR3 nucleotide sequence: TGTGCCAGCAAGGACTCTAGCAATCAGCCCCAGCATTTT. Its translation: CASKDSSNQPQHF.

The sample holds many counts of this clonotype. V and J are TRBV12-3 or TRBV12-4 and TRBJ2-3; D remains ambiguous. V lost 5 bases and J lost 2, with 5 bases in between. This CDR3 has 12 amino acids. Written as DNA, the CDR3 is TGTGCCAGCAGTCCAGTCACAGATACGCAGTATTTT. This sequence encodes CASSPVTDTQYF.

The J gene is TRBJ2-4, the V gene TRBV5-6; 7 bases fit TRBD1. The ends lost 3 bases at V and 5 bases at J; junction bases unmatched: 2. CDR1 is SGHDT and CDR2 is YYEEEE in the germline V gene. The CDR3 spans 13 residues. The CDR3 loop reads CASSSTGENIQYF. The CDR3 region has the DNA TGTGCCAGCAGCTCCACAGGGGAAAACATTCAGTACTTC.

Regarding this clonotype: This may stem from a read error, because a much larger clone lies one nucleotide away. The CDR3 coding sequence is TGTGCCACCAGCAGAGACAGGGGGCTAGGCAATGAGCAGTACTTC. Translated: CATSRDRGLGNEQYF. J is TRBJ2-1 and V is TRBV15; TRBD1 aligns across 8 bases. The J call may be in error: the DNA end matches TRBJ2-7 better. This CDR3 region has 15 residues. Germline V gene lookup returns CDR1 LNHNV and CDR2 YYDKDF (reference sequence).